A selection of T cell receptor beta chains follows, all from one sample in a study of OX40 agonist ivuxolimab in advanced cancers. Assay: immunoSEQ multiplex PCR; the TCRdb copy retains only in-frame clones and omits some. Of approximately 77,000 clones detected, 85% to 95% appear once; the ten largest clones hold 9.5% to 12%. Sequenced here: CD4+ or CD8+ T cells sorted from blood, sampled in a trial of the OX40 agonist ivuxolimab. Source of these receptors: an adult with an advanced solid tumor such as melanoma, head and neck, liver or kidney cancer. Both conserved end residues are part of each CDR3. The D gene is left open where the match is weak. Not all rows give a size; the values are once, few, many and, for expanded clones, a class.

abundance	d_gene	v_gene	j_gene	CDR3nt	CDR3aa
.	.	TRBV30	TRBJ1-1	TGTGCCTGGAGTACCCGGGCTGAAGCTTTCTTT	CAWSTRAEAFF
.	TRBD1	TRBV10-2	TRBJ2-3	TGCGCCAGCAGTGGGTGGGGAGAGGGCAGGGGGCTCACAGATACGCAGTATTTT	CASSGWGEGRGLTDTQYF
.	.	TRBV7-3	TRBJ2-5	TGTGCCAGCAGCTTAGGCGGCGGGGGCGGGGCCCAGTACTTC	CASSLGGGGGAQYF
.	TRBD1	TRBV13	TRBJ1-1	TGTGCCAGCAATCACGGGACAGACCTTATGAACACTGAAGCTTTCTTT	CASNHGTDLMNTEAFF
.	.	TRBV5-1	TRBJ2-7	TGCGCCAGCAGCTTGGCAACGGACGCTACCTACGAGCAGTACTTC	CASSLATDATYEQYF
.	.	TRBV4-1	TRBJ1-2	TGCGCCAGCAGCCAGGGCGAGGGGGACTATGGCTACACCTTC	CASSQGEGDYGYTF
once	TRBD2	TRBV9	TRBJ2-3	TGTGCCAGCAGCCCGGGGACTAGCTCTAGCACAGATACGCAGTATTTT	CASSPGTSSSTDTQYF
.	.	TRBV7-2	TRBJ2-1	TGTGCCAGCAGCTTAGATCTGGGGGGCCGCGCCTTCTTC	CASSLDLGGRAFF
.	TRBD2	TRBV15	TRBJ2-1	TGTGCCACGCGCTTGACCCGGGGGGGCAACAATGAGCAGTTCTTC	CATRLTRGGNNEQFF
once	TRBD1	TRBV5-8	TRBJ2-7	TGTGCCAGCAGCGGACGGGACAGGCTGAACGAGCAGTACTTC	CASSGRDRLNEQYF
.	TRBD2	TRBV6-6	TRBJ2-7	TGTGCCAGCAGTTACTCTCCTGCGGGGGACGAGCAGTACTTC	CASSYSPAGDEQYF
.	TRBD1	TRBV14	TRBJ1-2	TGTGCCAGCAGCTATTTAGCGACAGGGGATATCTATGGCTACACCTTC	CASSYLATGDIYGYTF
.	TRBD2	TRBV6-4	TRBJ2-1	TGTGCCAGCAGTGAACAGGGGTCGAGGACTAGCGGGGCCAATGAGCAGTTCTTC	CASSEQGSRTSGANEQFF
.	.	TRBV21-1	TRBJ1-2	TGTGCCAGCAGCAAAGGGGAGGAACCATATGGCTACACCTTC	CASSKGEEPYGYTF
.	.	TRBV30	TRBJ1-6	TGTGCCTGGAGTACCGGGGCCGGTAATTCACCCCTCCACTTT	CAWSTGAGNSPLHF
.	TRBD1	TRBV7-3	TRBJ1-1	TGTGCCAGCAGCCCGCAGGGGGGCGGGGCTAACACTGAAGCTTTCTTT	CASSPQGGGANTEAFF
few	.	TRBV7-9	TRBJ1-4	TGTGCCAGCAGCTTACCTTGGAGCGAAAAACTGTTTTTT	CASSLPWSEKLFF
.	.	TRBV14	TRBJ2-7	TGTGCCAGCAGCCAAGTTTTCGGACAAGAACCCTACGAGCAGTACTTC	CASSQVFGQEPYEQYF
.	.	TRBV6-1	TRBJ1-2	TGTGCCAGCAGGGAGGGTGCCCTTAACTATGGCTACACCTTC	CASREGALNYGYTF
.	.	TRBV19	TRBJ2-7	TGTGCCAGTAGTTGGGAGAGAACCTACGAGCAGTACTTC	CASSWERTYEQYF
.	.	TRBV5-1	TRBJ2-7	TGCGCCAGCAGCCGTGAACCCCCCAGGCAGTACTTC	CASSREPPRQYF
.	.	TRBV4-2	TRBJ1-1	TGTGCCAGCAGCCAAGCAAAGGGGGTGGGCACTGAAGCTTTCTTT	CASSQAKGVGTEAFF
.	.	TRBV21-1	TRBJ1-4	TGTGCCAGCAGCTCACCAGGGGCGGCGGGGGAAAAACTGTTTTTT	CASSSPGAAGEKLFF
once	TRBD1	TRBV6-1	TRBJ1-1	TGTGCCAGCAGCCCCGGGACAGGAAAAGAAGCTTTCTTT	CASSPGTGKEAFF
.	.	TRBV7-9	TRBJ2-7	TGTGCCAGCAGCTTAGTTAACGACGAGCAGTACTTC	CASSLVNDEQYF
.	TRBD2	TRBV6-5	TRBJ2-7	TGTGCCAGCAGTTCGACCTCTGGGAGGGCCTACGAGCAGTACTTC	CASSSTSGRAYEQYF
.	.	TRBV9	TRBJ2-7	TGTGCCAGCAGCCCCCAGACAGTGTCCTACGAGCAGTACTTC	CASSPQTVSYEQYF
.	TRBD1	TRBV15	TRBJ2-1	TGTGCCACCAGCAGAGAACGGGACAGAGAATACAATGAGCAGTTCTTC	CATSRERDREYNEQFF
.	TRBD1	TRBV7-9	TRBJ1-5	TGTGCCAGCAGCCGGGACAGCCTTAGCAATCAGCCCCAGCATTTT	CASSRDSLSNQPQHF
.	TRBD1	TRBV9	TRBJ2-1	TGTGCCAGCAGCGTCCAGGGGGCCTACAATGAGCAGTTCTTC	CASSVQGAYNEQFF
.	.	TRBV7-2	TRBJ2-7	TGTGCCAGCAGCTTAGGGCTGGGGGTAAATTACGAGCAGTACTTC	CASSLGLGVNYEQYF
.	TRBD1	TRBV2	TRBJ2-5	TGTGCCAGGACCGCAGTGACAGGGGAGGAGACCCAGTACTTC	CARTAVTGEETQYF
once	.	TRBV7-6	TRBJ2-3	TGTGCCAGCAGCCCAACTGTAGGGGTTTTGGATACGCAGTATTTT	CASSPTVGVLDTQYF
once	.	TRBV11-2	TRBJ1-1	TGTGCCAGCAGCTATCCGGGGCAAGAGAACACTGAAGCTTTCTTT	CASSYPGQENTEAFF
medium-sized	TRBD1	TRBV27	TRBJ1-2	TGTGCCAGCAGTTCTCTGTTTGGTGGGACAGGTACCTATGGCTACACCTTC	CASSSLFGGTGTYGYTF
.	.	TRBV4-2	TRBJ2-2	TGTGCCAGCAGCCTTACTAGCAACACCGGGGAGCTGTTTTTT	CASSLTSNTGELFF
.	.	TRBV6-1	TRBJ2-7	TGTGCCAGCAGTCTTCGTTTGGTCTACGAGCAGTACTTC	CASSLRLVYEQYF
.	.	TRBV6-5	TRBJ1-1	TGTGCCAGCAACAGACACTCCGACACTGAAGCTTTCTTT	CASNRHSDTEAFF
.	TRBD1	TRBV28	TRBJ1-1	TGTGCTAGCAGTTCCTGGGACAGGGCTTACACTGAAGCTTTCTTT	CASSSWDRAYTEAFF
.	.	TRBV29-1	TRBJ2-7	TGCAGCGTTGAAGGTGGAAGAGGGATTGCGAACTACGAGCAGTACTTC	CSVEGGRGIANYEQYF
once	TRBD1	TRBV6-4	TRBJ2-7	TGTGCCAGCAGCCCCCGGGACAGGGCTTTC	CASSPRDRAF
.	.	TRBV2	TRBJ1-1	TGTGCCAGCACTATCACCCCGGGGGACACTGAAGCTTTCTTT	CASTITPGDTEAFF